A single T cell receptor beta chain is shown here with its context. This clone was counted once. There is no known antigen for this receptor. No base qualities exist here, and no much larger clone lies one base off it. CDR1 and CDR2 are drawn from the germline V gene: SNHLY, FYNNEI. The V end loses 1 base and the J end loses 1 base, and a stretch of 7 bases separates them. The CDR3 holds 14 amino acids from the cysteine to the phenylalanine. The retained sequence is limited to the CDR3, 42 bases, with the frame set at the first base. Patients with autoimmune disease history or receiving systemic immunosuppression were excluded from the trial. Peripheral blood for TCR sequencing was collected from all dose cohorts at baseline, on cycle 4 day 1, and on cycle 7 day 1. Samples came from an open-label, multicenter, first-in-human phase I dose-escalation trial of ivuxolimab. Adults with locally advanced or metastatic melanoma, renal cell carcinoma, hepatocellular carcinoma or head and neck squamous cell carcinoma were enrolled in the trial. Before TCR sequencing, CD4+ T cells and CD8+ T cells from peripheral blood were sorted into separate populations.

Genomic DNA was extracted from sorted cells for sequencing of the TCRbeta CDR3 region. TCRbeta CDR3 regions were sequenced using the immunoSEQ Assay. As stored in TCRdb, this immuneACCESS dataset retains in-frame rearrangements with V and J assigned. A fraction of the clones does not appear; measured against another copy, unresolved V genes explain less than half of the discrepancy, and the remainder lacks a known reason. The sample contains approximately 63,000 clones, approximately 85% of them found a single time. 11% of the sample belongs to the ten largest clones. The source of the sample is a study of OX40 agonist ivuxolimab in advanced cancers. With regard to the full study: The costimulatory receptor OX40 (CD134) was targeted by ivuxolimab, a fully human IgG2 agonistic monoclonal antibody. Intravenous ivuxolimab was administered to patients every 2 weeks at six dose levels: 0.01, 0.1, 0.3, 1.5, 3 and 10 mg/kg. Among the roughly 52 dose-escalation patients, about 19 had hepatocellular carcinoma, approximately 15 melanoma, 9 renal cell carcinoma and 9 head and neck cancer. A male proportion of 70% to 90% and a mean age of approximately 61 years, ranging from about 20 to 79, were recorded for the dose-escalation cohort. Prior anti-PD-1, anti-PD-L1 or anti-CTLA-4 therapy was permitted, and about two fifths of dose-escalation patients had received checkpoint inhibitors. Partial responses occurred in three dose-escalation patients, of whom one had hepatocellular carcinoma and two had cutaneous melanoma. The purpose of peripheral TCRbeta sequencing was to test whether ivuxolimab changed TCR sequence diversity and led to clonal T-cell expansion. The paper covers the monotherapy dose-escalation part of the phase I ivuxolimab trial, which included N of about 50 patients. General study outcomes and caveats: After ivuxolimab, expanded clones were on average more numerous among CD8+ T cells than among CD4+ T cells. In the 0.1-3.0 mg/kg groups, partial responders were among the patients with the lowest normalized peripheral clonal expansion, particularly in CD8+ T cells. At doses from 0.1 to 3.0 mg/kg, clonal expansion was seen in both CD4+ and CD8+ blood T cells between baseline and week 6. The antigen specificity of the peripheral T cells that underwent clonal expansion was not determined. Low levels of normalized T-cell clonal expansion were also seen in some patients who did not respond.

Here the chain combines TRBV2 and TRBJ1-1; no D gene can be assigned with confidence. The sequence came from an adult with an advanced solid tumor such as melanoma, head and neck, liver or kidney cancer. Sequencing used CD4+ or CD8+ T cells sorted from blood, obtained in a trial of the OX40 agonist ivuxolimab. The nucleotides are TGTGCCAGCAGTGAAGTTGTAGGGAACACTGAAGCTTTCTTT. This is translated as CASSEVVGNTEAFF.